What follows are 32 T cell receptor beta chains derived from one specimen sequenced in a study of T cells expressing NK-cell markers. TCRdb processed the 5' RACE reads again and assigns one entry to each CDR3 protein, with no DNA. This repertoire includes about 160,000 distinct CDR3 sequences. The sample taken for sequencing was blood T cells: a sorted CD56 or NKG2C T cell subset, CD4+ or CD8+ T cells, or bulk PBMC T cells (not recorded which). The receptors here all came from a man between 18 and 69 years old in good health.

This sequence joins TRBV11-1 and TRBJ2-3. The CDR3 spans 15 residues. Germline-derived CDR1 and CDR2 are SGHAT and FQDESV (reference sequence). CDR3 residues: CASSLLGMMTDTQYF.

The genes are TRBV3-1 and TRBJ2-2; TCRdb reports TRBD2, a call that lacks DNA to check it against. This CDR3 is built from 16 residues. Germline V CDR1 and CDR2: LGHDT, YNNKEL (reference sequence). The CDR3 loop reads CASSPWTSGGTGELFF.

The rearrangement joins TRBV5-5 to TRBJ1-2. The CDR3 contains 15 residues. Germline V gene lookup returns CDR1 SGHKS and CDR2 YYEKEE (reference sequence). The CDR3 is CASSFILSANYGYTF.

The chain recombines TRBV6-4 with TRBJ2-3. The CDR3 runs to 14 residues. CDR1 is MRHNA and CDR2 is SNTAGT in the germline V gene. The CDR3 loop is CASSVSGERDTQYF.

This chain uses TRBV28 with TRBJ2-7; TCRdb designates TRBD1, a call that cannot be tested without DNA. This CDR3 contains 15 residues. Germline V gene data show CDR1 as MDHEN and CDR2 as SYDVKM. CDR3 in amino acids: CASSRQGTPNYEQYF.

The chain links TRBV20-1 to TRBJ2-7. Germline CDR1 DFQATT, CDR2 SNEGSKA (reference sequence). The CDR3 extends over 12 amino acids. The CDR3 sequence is CSALSIRSEQYF.

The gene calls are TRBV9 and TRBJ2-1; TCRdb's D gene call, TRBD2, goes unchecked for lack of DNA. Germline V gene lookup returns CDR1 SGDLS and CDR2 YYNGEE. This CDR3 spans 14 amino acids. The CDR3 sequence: CASSVAVSGLEQFF.

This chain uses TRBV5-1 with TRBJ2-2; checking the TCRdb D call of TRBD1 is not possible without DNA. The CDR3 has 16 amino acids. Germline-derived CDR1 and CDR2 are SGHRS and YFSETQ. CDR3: CASSLTPGGGTGELFF.

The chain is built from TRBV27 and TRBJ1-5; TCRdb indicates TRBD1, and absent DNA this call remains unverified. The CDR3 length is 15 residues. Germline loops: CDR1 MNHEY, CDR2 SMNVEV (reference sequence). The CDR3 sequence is CASGPSGGAGQPQHF.

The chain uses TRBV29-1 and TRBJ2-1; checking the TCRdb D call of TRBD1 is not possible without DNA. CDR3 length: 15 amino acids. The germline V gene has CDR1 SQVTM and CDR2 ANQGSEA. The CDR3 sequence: CSVEAPPGQYNEQFF.

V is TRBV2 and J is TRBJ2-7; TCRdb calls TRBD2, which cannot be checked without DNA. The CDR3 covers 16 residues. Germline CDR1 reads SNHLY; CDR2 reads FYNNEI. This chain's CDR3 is CASKGLAGGGSYEQYF.

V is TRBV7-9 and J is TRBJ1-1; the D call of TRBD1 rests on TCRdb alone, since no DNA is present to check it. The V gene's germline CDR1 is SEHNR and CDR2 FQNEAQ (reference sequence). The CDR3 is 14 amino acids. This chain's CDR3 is CASSKTGGASEAFF. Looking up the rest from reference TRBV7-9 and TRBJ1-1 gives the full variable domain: DTGVSQNPRHKITKRGQNVTFRCDPISEHNRLYWYRQTLGQGPEFLTYFQNEAQLEKSRLLSDRFSAERPKGSFSTLEIQRTEQGDSAMYLCASSKTGGASEAFFGQGTRLTVV.

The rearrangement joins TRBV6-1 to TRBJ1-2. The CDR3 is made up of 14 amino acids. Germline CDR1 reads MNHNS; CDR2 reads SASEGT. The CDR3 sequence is CASSEYSQNYGYTF.

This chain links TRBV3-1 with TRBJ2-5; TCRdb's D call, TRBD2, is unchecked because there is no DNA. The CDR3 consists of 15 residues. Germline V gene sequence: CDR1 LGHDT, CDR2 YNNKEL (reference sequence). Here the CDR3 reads CASSPAPLAGETQYF.

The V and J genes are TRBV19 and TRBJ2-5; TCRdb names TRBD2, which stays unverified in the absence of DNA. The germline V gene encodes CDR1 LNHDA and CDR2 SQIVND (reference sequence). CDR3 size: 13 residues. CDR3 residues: CASSGRIQETQYF.

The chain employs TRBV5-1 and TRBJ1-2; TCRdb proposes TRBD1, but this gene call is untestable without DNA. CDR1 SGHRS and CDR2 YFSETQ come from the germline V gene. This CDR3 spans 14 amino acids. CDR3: CASSGTGGGHGYTF.

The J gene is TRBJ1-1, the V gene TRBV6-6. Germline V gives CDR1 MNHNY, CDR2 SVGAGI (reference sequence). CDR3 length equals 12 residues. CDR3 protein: CASSIINTEAFF.

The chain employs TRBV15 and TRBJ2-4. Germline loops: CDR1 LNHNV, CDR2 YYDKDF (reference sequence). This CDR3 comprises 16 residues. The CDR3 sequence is CATSRDGGLAKNIQYF.

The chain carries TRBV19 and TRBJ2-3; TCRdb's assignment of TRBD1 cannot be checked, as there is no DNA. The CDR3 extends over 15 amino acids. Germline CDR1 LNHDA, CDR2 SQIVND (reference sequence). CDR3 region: CASSIGTGFTDTQYF. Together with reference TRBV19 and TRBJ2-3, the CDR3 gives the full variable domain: DGGITQSPKYLFRKEGQNVTLSCEQNLNHDAMYWYRQDPGQGLRLIYYSQIVNDFQKGDIAEGYSVSREKKESFPLTVTSAQKNPTAFYLCASSIGTGFTDTQYFGPGTRLTVL.

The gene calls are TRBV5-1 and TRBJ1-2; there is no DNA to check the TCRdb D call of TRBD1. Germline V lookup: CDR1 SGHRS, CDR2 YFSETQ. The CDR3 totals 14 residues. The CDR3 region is CASSTRQGLYGYTF.

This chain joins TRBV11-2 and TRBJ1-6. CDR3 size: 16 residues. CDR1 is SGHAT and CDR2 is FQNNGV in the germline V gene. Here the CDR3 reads CASSPGWQGRGSPLHF.

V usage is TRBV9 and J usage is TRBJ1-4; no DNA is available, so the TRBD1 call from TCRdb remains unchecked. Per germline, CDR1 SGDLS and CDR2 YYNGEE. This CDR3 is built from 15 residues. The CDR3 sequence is CASSAGQGVNEKLFF.

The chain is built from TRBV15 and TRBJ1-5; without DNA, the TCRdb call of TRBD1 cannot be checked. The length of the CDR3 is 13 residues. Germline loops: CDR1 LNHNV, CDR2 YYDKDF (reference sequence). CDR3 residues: CATRNRGNQPQHF.

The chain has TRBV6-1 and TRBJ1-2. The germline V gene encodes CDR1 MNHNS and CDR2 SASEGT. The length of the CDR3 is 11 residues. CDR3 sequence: CASRRREGYTF.

CDR3 protein: CSAQDYRLTYNEQFF. This chain links TRBV20-1 with TRBJ2-1; the D gene TCRdb calls, TRBD2, cannot be checked with no DNA. CDR1 and CDR2 (germline): DFQATT, SNEGSKA (reference sequence). The CDR3 loop spans 15 amino acids.

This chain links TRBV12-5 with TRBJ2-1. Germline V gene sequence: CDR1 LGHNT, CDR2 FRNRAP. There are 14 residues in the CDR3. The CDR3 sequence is CASGWVGGYNEQFF.

The CDR3 here is CASEDSYGYTF. The chain employs TRBV6-1 and TRBJ1-2; as DNA is missing, the TRBD1 call by TCRdb cannot be tested. The CDR3 has 11 amino acids. Per the germline V gene, CDR1 is MNHNS and CDR2 is SASEGT.

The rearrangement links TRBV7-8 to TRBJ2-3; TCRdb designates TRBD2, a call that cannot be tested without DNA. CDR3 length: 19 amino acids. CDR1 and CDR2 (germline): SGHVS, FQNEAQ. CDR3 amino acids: CASSHARWTSGGGTDTQYF.

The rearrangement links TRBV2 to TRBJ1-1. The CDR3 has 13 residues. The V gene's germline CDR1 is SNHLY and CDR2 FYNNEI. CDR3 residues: CANSRDMNTEAFF.

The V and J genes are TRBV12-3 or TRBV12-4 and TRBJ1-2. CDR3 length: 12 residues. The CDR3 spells CASSLVQYGYTF.

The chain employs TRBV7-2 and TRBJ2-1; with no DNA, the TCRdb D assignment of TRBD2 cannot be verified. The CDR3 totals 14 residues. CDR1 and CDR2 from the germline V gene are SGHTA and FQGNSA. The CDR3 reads CASSLLLAAVEQFF.

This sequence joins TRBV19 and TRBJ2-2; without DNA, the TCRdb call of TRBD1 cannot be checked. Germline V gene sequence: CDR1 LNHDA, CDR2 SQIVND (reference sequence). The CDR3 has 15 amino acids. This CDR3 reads CASSLHRDNTGELFF.